This T cell receptor beta chain was identified during a study of T cell responses to AZD1222 COVID-19 vaccine (dated by TCRdb to about 2021). Context from the whole study: AZD1222 recipients with second doses at about 4 weeks or about 12 weeks were pooled, because spike-specific TCR depth and breadth did not differ between schedules. A total of about 240 trial participants underwent TCR sequencing, of whom some 210 received two doses of AZD1222 and some 26 received two doses of the MenACWY control vaccine. Trial participants were enrolled by age into subgroups of 18-55, 56-69 and 70-plus years, and 148, 28 and 57 TCR-sequenced participants, respectively, were included in these subgroups.

Taken with the paper, the label for time point translates to: baseline before first vaccination. Samples from vaccinated people were obtained from the UK trials COV001 and COV002, which included a single-blind randomized controlled phase 2/3 trial of AZD1222 (ChAdOx1 nCoV-19) in healthy adults. For TCRbeta chain sequencing, PBMC samples from trial participants were taken at day 0 and at day 28 after the second dose. The CDR3 regions of human TCRbeta chains were analyzed by immunosequencing. Processing in the source paper ran as follows. Repertoire TCRs were checked for matches against a reference library of SARS-CoV-2-specific TCRs that had been generated using the MIRA antigen-specificity platform. Breadth was defined as the fraction of unique TCRs that were SARS-CoV-2-associated, and depth was defined as the fraction of total T cells that were SARS-CoV-2-associated. Using the MIRA data, each spike-specific TCR was assigned both to the spike region to which the TCR was reactive and to a CD4 or CD8 class. Log10-transformed breadth and depth values were compared by one-way ANOVA with Sidak's multiple comparisons tests. This is the immuneACCESS table as TCRdb keeps it, with only in-frame sequences that have V and J called. A part of the clones is gone; compared with another copy, unresolved V genes explain less than half, and the rest is unexplained. V, J and clone size are those of that table, while D and trimming were read from the DNA. The sample records more than 35,000 clones, 83% of which are singletons. Of the sample, around 52% is held by the ten largest clones.

On the study overall, not on this receptor specifically: The 56-69-year group was small, and its depth increase did not reach significance, likely because of low power. Reportedly, almost half of the unique spike-specific TCRs recognized epitopes lying outside the regions that are mutated in the B.1.351 and B.1.1.7 variants. Participants were mostly white British, with more females than males. The authors suggested clonal diversity may have been underestimated. Vaccine-associated CD4 TCRs spanned the whole spike protein, with dominant responses in regions 160-218 and 743-854. Spike-specific TCR breadth and depth rose significantly after two AZD1222 doses compared with day 0 and with MenACWY recipients. Because no day 14 peak-response samples were available, the repertoires could be characterized only after the peak T cell response. Conclusions about previously exposed vaccinees were limited because only a handful of AZD1222 recipients were SARS-CoV-2 seropositive at baseline.

On this clone: Its recognized antigen is unknown. No base quality values were provided; no much bigger clone lies one nucleotide off.

This sample comprised peripheral blood, obtained on day 0 of AZD1222 vaccination. The TCR sequence derives from an adult in good health.

The CDR3 reads CASSGQGVPNYGYTF. The sequence in DNA is TGCGCCAGCAGCGGACAGGGGGTGCCTAACTATGGCTACACCTTC. This chain joins TRBV5-1 to TRBJ1-2; TRBD1 agrees with 10 junctional bases. Measured from the cysteine to the phenylalanine, the CDR3 is 15 residues long. This entry keeps only the CDR3 DNA: 45 bases, framed from base 1. V is cut back by 4 bases and J by 0 bases, with 3 bases in the junction unmatched. In the germline V gene, CDR1 corresponds to SGHRS and CDR2 to YFSETQ. Joined to the reference TRBV5-1 and TRBJ1-2 proteins, this CDR3 gives the full variable domain: KAGVTQTPRYLIKTRGQQVTLSCSPISGHRSVSWYQQTPGQGLQFLFEYFSETQRNKGNFPGRFSGRQFSNSRSEMNVSTLELGDSALYLCASSGQGVPNYGYTFGSGTRLTVV.